A single sample gave rise to the 6 T cell receptor beta chains below, sequenced in a study of blood T cell repertoires in COVID-19. The repertoire was sequenced with immunoSEQ multiplex PCR; TCRdb's copy has only in-frame clones and lacks some. The sample shows about 300,000 clones, about 87% of them seen only once. The sample was peripheral blood. The receptors were gathered from a woman in her thirties who had recovered from COVID-19.

This clone was picked up one time. V gene TRBV12-3 or TRBV12-4 combines with J gene TRBJ2-1; D is uncertain. CDR3 length: 11 residues. Deletions cut 3 bases from V and 8 bases from J, with 5 bases between. CDR3 loop: CASSFRDEQFF. CDR3 coding DNA: TGTGCCAGCAGTTTTAGAGATGAGCAGTTCTTC.

The CDR3 protein is CASSDQGPDSNQPQHF. Written as DNA, the CDR3 is TGTGCCAGCAGTGACCAGGGGCCCGATAGCAATCAGCCCCAGCATTTT. The chain combines TRBV2 with TRBJ1-5, with a tentative D call TRBD1 (6 bases). With 3 bases removed from V and 0 bases from J, the gap between germline ends came to 12 bases. Looked up from germline, CDR1 is SNHLY and CDR2 is FYNNEI. The CDR3 consists of 16 residues. Using reference TRBV2 and TRBJ1-5 for the parts outside the CDR3, the full variable domain is EPEVTQTPSHQVTQMGQEVILRCVPISNHLYFYWYRQILGQKVEFLVSFYNNEISEKSEIFDDQFSVERPDGSNFTLKIRSTKLEDSAMYFCASSDQGPDSNQPQHFGDGTRLSIL.

V and J are TRBV19 and TRBJ1-6, with 9 nucleotides matching TRBD1. The CDR3 has 15 amino acids. Trimming took 8 bases from V and 0 from J; bases not matched to a gene: 2. Germline values: CDR1 LNHDA, CDR2 SQIVND (reference sequence). The CDR3: CASGTGSSYNSPLHF. Written as DNA, the CDR3 is TGTGCCAGTGGGACAGGGAGCTCCTATAATTCACCCCTCCACTTT.

The chain couples TRBV28 to TRBJ1-4; tentatively, D is TRBD1 (5 bases). V lost 6 bases, J lost 8 bases, and 13 bases lay in between. The CDR3 length is 13 residues. Per germline, CDR1 MDHEN and CDR2 SYDVKM. Written as DNA, the CDR3 is TGTGCCAGCAGGTGGTCGGGGGGGGAAAAACTGTTTTTT. Its protein product is CASRWSGGEKLFF.

The table lists this clone with a few counts. The genes are TRBV28 and TRBJ1-4; possibly TRBD1 for D (5 bases). This CDR3 is built from 15 residues. Germline CDR1 reads MDHEN; CDR2 reads SYDVKM. The germline V and J ends were trimmed by 4 bases and 5 bases, with 14 bases remaining between them. The CDR3, as DNA: TGTGCCAGCAGTTCCGCAGGGCGGCAGAATGAAAAACTGTTTTTT. As protein: CASSSAGRQNEKLFF.

The chain joins TRBV5-1 to TRBJ2-2; D call uncertain. V was trimmed by 0 bases and J by 4 bases, leaving 10 bases between them. This CDR3 region has 15 residues. Germline V CDR1 and CDR2: SGHRS, YFSETQ. DNA for the CDR3: TGCGCCAGCAGCTTGGGGCGGCCCGGCACCGGGGAGCTGTTTTTT. This gives the protein CASSLGRPGTGELFF.